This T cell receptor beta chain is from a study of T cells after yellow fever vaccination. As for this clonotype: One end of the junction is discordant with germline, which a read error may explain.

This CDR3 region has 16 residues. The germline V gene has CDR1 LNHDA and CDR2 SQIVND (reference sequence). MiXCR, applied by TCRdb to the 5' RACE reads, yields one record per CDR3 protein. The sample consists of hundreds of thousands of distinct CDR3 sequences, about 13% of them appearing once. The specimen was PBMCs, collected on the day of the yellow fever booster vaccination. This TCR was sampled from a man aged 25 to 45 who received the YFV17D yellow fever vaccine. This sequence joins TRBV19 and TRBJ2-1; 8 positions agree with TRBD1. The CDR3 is CASSIGQGASYNVQFF. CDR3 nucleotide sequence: TGTGCCAGTAGTATTGGGCAGGGGGCGTCCTACAATGTGCAGTTCTTC.